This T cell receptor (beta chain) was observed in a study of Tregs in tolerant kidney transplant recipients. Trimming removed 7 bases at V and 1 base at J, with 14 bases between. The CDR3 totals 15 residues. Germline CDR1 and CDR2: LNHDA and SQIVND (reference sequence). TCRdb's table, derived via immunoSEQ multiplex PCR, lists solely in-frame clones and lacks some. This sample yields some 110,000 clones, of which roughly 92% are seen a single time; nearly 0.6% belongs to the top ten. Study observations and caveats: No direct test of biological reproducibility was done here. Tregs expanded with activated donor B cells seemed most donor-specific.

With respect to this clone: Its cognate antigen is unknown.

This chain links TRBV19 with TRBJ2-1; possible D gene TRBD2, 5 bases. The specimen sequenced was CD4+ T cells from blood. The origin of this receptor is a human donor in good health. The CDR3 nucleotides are TGTGCCAGTAACCTCCGGGATGCTTCCTACAATGAGCAGTTCTTC. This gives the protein CASNLRDASYNEQFF.